This TCR beta chain comes out of a study of shared clonotypes between healthy human individuals. Study context: With ages of 18 to 49, the donors were two women and three men. Each donor had three CD4 naive, three CD4 memory, two CD8 naive and one CD8 memory plate.

Only in-frame clones appear in the TCRdb table, and some are missing; sequencing was by immunoSEQ multiplex PCR. This sample has about 2.1 million clones, with roughly 95% found just once. The V and J ends lost 8 bases and 6 bases respectively, with 17 bases between them. The CDR3 spans 13 residues. Germline V gene lookup returns CDR1 MDHEN and CDR2 SYDVKM. CD8 cells classed as naive were CD45RO-negative and positively selected for CCR7, excluding terminally differentiated effector memory CD45RA+ cells. This chain joins TRBV28 and TRBJ2-7; possible D gene TRBD2, 6 bases. The sequence derives from a man aged 18 to 30 in good health. Some clones in this sample may be carry-over from other donors' samples. Sequenced sample: naive CD8+ T cells from PBMCs. CDR3 sequence (DNA): TGTGCCAGCGAGTACCACGCGGGGCTCGAGCAGTACTTC. It translates to CASEYHAGLEQYF.